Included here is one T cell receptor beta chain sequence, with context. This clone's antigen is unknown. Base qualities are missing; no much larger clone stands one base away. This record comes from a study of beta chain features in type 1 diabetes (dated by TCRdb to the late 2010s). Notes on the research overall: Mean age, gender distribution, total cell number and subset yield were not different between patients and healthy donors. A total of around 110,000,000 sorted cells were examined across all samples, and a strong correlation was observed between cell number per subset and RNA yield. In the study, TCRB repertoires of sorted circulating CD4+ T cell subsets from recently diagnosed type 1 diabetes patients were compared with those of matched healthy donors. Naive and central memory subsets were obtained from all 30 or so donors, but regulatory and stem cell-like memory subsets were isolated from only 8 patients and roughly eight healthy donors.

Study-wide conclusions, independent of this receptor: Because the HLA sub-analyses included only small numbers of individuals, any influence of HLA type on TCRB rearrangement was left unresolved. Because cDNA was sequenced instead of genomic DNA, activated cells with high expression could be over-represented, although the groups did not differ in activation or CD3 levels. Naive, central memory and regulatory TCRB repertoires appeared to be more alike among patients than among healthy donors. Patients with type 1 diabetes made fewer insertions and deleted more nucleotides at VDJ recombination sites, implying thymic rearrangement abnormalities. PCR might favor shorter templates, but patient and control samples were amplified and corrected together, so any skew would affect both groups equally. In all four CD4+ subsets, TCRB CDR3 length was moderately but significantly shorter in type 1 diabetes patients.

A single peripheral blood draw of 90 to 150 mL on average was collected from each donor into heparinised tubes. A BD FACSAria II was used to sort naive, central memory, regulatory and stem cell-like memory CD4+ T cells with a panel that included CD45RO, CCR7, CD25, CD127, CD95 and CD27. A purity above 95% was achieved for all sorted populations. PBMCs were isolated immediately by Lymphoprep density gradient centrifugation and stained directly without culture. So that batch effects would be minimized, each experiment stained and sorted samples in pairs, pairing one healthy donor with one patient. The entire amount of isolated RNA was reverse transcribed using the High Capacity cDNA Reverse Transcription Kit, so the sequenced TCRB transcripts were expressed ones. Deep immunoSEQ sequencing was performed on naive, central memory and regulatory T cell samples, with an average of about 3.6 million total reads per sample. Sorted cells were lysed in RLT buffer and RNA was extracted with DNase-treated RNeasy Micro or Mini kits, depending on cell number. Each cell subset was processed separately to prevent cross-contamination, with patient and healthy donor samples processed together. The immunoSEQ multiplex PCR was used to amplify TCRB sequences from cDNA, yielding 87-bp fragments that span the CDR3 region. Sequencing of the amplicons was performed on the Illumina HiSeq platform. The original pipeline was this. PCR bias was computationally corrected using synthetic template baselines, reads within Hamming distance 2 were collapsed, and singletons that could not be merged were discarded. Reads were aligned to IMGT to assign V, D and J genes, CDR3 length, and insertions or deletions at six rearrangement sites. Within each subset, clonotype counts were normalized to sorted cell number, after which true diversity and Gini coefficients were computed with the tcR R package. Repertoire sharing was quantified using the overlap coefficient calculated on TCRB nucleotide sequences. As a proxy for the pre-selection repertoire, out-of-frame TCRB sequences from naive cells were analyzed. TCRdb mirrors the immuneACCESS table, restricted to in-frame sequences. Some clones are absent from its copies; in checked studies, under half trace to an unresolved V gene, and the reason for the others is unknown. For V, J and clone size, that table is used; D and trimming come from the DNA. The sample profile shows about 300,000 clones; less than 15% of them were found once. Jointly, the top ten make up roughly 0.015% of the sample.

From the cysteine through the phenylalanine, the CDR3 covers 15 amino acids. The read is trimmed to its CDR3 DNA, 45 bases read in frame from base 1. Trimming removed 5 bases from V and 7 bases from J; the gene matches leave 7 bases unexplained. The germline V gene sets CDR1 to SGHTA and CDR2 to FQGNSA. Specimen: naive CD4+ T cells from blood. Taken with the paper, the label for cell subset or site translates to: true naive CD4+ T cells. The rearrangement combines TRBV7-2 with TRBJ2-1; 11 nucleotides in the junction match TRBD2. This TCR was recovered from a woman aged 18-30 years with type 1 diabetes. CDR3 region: CASSQLAGVGNEQFF. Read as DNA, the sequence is TGTGCCAGCAGCCAACTAGCGGGAGTCGGAAATGAGCAGTTCTTC.